The 3 T cell receptor beta chains below were found in one sample sequenced in a study of T cells after yellow fever vaccination. TCRdb independently ran MiXCR on the 5' RACE reads; one entry per CDR3 protein. The table lists hundreds of thousands of distinct CDR3 sequences, roughly 21% of them singletons, with approximately 14% in the top ten. The source was PBMCs, collected 15 days after the yellow fever booster vaccination. These receptors came from a man aged 25-45 years who received the YFV17D yellow fever vaccine.

This chain uses TRBV4-3 with TRBJ1-1; D gene uncertain. The ends were cut back, 1 base at V and 7 bases at J, with 16 bases in the middle. The CDR3 runs 15 residues. The germline CDR1 and CDR2 sequences are LGHNA and YSLEER. CDR3 sequence (DNA): TGCGCCAGCAGCCAAGTTGGTAAAGGAGGCATTGAAGCTTTCTTT. This gives the protein CASSQVGKGGIEAFF.

Only one count was recorded for this clonotype. The V gene is TRBV11-2, the J gene TRBJ2-4; D not resolved. The CDR3 runs to 19 residues. Germline V gene lookup returns CDR1 SGHAT and CDR2 FQNNGV. The V gene lost 4 bases and the J gene lost 0 bases, with 22 bases spanning the gap. This CDR3 is CASSSLRVPFGVAKNIQYF. In DNA, the CDR3 is TGTGCCAGCAGCTCCCTACGTGTACCGTTTGGAGTAGCCAAAAACATTCAGTACTTC.

This clonotype turned up a few times. The chain combines TRBV2 with TRBJ2-1, with no clear D. In germline, CDR1 is SNHLY, CDR2 FYNNEI. The CDR3 has 15 residues. Trimming pared 5 bases from V and 6 bases from J, leaving 17 bases between. CDR3 residues: CASSPDAGRTNEQFF. The CDR3 DNA reads as TGTGCCAGCAGTCCCGACGCCGGACGGACCAATGAGCAGTTCTTC.